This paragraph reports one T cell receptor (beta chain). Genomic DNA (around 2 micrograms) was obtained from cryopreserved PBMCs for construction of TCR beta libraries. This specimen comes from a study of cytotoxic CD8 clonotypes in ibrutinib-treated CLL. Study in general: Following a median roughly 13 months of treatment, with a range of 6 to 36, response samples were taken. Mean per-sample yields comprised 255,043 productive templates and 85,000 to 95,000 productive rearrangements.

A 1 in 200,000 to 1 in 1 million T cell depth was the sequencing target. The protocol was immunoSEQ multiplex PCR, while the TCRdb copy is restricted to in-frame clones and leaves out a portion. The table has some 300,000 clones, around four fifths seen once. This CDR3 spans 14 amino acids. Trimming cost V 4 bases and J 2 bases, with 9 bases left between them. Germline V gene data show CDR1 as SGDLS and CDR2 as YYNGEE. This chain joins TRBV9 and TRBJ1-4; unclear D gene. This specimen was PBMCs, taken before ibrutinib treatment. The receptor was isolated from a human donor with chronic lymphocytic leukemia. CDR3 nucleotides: TGTGCCAGCAGCCCTCGACGGACTAATGAAAAACTGTTTTTT. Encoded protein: CASSPRRTNEKLFF.